What follows are 2 T cell receptor beta chains derived from one specimen sequenced in a study of blood T cell repertoires in COVID-19. Using immunoSEQ multiplex PCR, the repertoire was profiled, and TCRdb retains in-frame clones only, with some absent. The repertoire holds over 100,000 clones, with approximately 78% as singletons. The sequencing sample was made of peripheral blood. All receptors derive from a man between 60 and 75 years old with active or convalescent COVID-19.

V and J are TRBV11-2 and TRBJ1-6; TRBD1 is a possible D gene (6 bases). The V gene's germline CDR1 is SGHAT and CDR2 FQNNGV. The CDR3 runs 17 residues. V was clipped by 5 bases and J by 7 bases, with 21 bases between them. DNA for the CDR3: TGTGCCAGCAGCCCGGGAGGGGGGGCAGAGATGAATTCACCCCTCCACTTT. This codes for CASSPGGGAEMNSPLHF.

This clone has more than one count but fewer than ten. The chain is built from TRBV3-1 (or the pseudogene TRBV3-2) and TRBJ2-7; tentative D call: TRBD1 (6 bases). The length of the CDR3 is 13 residues. Germline V gene lookup returns CDR1 LGHDT and CDR2 YNNKEL (reference sequence). V was trimmed by 7 bases and J by 6 bases, leaving 16 bases between them. CDR3 coding DNA: TGTGCCAGCAACATAGACAGGATTTGCGAGCAGTACGTC. It codes for CASNIDRICEQYV.